These 5 T cell receptor beta chains were sequenced from one sample in a study of blood T cell repertoires in COVID-19. Generated by immunoSEQ multiplex PCR, the TCRdb table keeps only in-frame clones and is missing some. The table includes some 270,000 clones, about 90% detected once. Material for sequencing was PBMCs or T cells enriched from blood (not recorded which). The receptor set was obtained from a woman in her twenties or thirties with acute COVID-19.

This clone is a singleton in its sample. V usage is TRBV4-3 and J usage is TRBJ2-3; 9 bases align to TRBD2. Per the germline V gene, CDR1 is LGHNA and CDR2 is YSLEER. J was trimmed by 4 bases and V by 0 bases; bases with no gene match: 8. The CDR3 sequence is 17 residues long. The CDR3 sequence: CASSQEISGSRADTQYF. The CDR3 DNA is TGCGCCAGCAGCCAAGAAATTAGCGGGAGCCGGGCAGATACGCAGTATTTT.

The V gene is TRBV19, the J gene TRBJ2-1, with 7 bases aligning to TRBD2. The CDR3 length is 14 residues. The germline V gene encodes CDR1 LNHDA and CDR2 SQIVND (reference sequence). Losses at the gene ends were 1 base for V and 7 bases for J; bases not matched to a gene: 4. CDR3 amino acids: CASSIGDYANEQFF. Written as DNA, the CDR3 is TGTGCCAGTAGTATAGGGGACTATGCGAATGAGCAGTTCTTC.

This clone has only one observation. The rearrangement links TRBV24-1 to TRBJ1-2, with 9 bases that match TRBD1. This CDR3 region has 14 residues. Germline loops: CDR1 KGHDR, CDR2 SFDVKD. Germline trimming cut 3 bases from V and 4 bases from J; bases unmatched to any gene: 2. Written as DNA, the CDR3 is TGTGCCACCAGTGATCGACAGGGGGGCTATGGCTACACCTTC. The encoded protein is CATSDRQGGYGYTF.

The sample holds one count of this clone. The V call is TRBV7-3, the J call TRBJ2-2; no clear D. CDR1 is SGHTA and CDR2 is FQGTGA in the germline V gene. The length of the CDR3 is 17 residues. Trimming cost V 3 bases and J 0 bases, with 14 bases left between them. CDR3 amino acids: CASSLLGPVANTGELFF. The CDR3 DNA reads as TGTGCCAGCAGCTTGTTGGGCCCCGTCGCGAACACCGGGGAGCTGTTTTTT.

V gene TRBV28 combines with J gene TRBJ2-2; TRBD2 matches at 8 bases. Germline V gene sequence: CDR1 MDHEN, CDR2 SYDVKM. The CDR3 has 16 amino acids. V was clipped by 2 bases and J by 4 bases; unmatched bases: 6. CDR3 amino acids: CASSLRPGRATGELFF. The CDR3 nucleotides are TGTGCCAGCAGTTTACGTCCCGGGAGGGCCACCGGGGAGCTGTTTTTT.